The 20 T cell receptor beta chains below all came from one sample that was sequenced in a study of shared clonotypes between healthy human individuals. TCRdb's table, derived via immunoSEQ multiplex PCR, lists solely in-frame clones and lacks some. The table has about 680,000 clones, 60% to 75% seen once; the top ten hold 1.5% to 2%. Source material: memory CD4+ T cells sorted from blood. Stated subset: CD45RA-negative fraction. These receptor sequences come from a woman aged 25 to 39 in good health.

This chain uses TRBV5-1 with TRBJ1-3, with a weak D call TRBD1 (6 bases). V was trimmed by 0 bases and J by 0 bases, leaving 13 bases between them. CDR1 and CDR2 (germline): SGHRS, YFSETQ. This CDR3 comprises 17 residues. CDR3 DNA sequence: TGCGCCAGCAGCTTGGATGGCAGGGGTAACTCTGGAAACACCATATATTTT. It codes for CASSLDGRGNSGNTIYF.

This chain connects TRBV14 to TRBJ1-1, with a weak D call TRBD1 (5 bases). The V and J ends lost 3 bases and 8 bases respectively, with 13 bases between them. CDR1 and CDR2 from the germline V gene are SGHDN and FVKESK. The CDR3 is 13 residues long. The CDR3 DNA sequence: TGTGCCAGCAGCCATAGACAGTTCCTAGAAGCTTTCTTT. Amino acid sequence: CASSHRQFLEAFF.

This chain connects TRBV19 to TRBJ1-2; weak D call: TRBD1 (6 bases). Germline V lookup: CDR1 LNHDA, CDR2 SQIVND (reference sequence). CDR3 size: 14 residues. Between the trimmed V and J ends, which lost 6 bases and 6 bases, there was a span of 17 bases. The DNA for the CDR3 is TGTGCCAGTAGAGAAACGCTACGGGACAATGGCTACACCTTC. Protein: CASRETLRDNGYTF. Based on the CDR3 plus reference TRBV19 and TRBJ1-2, the full variable domain is DGGITQSPKYLFRKEGQNVTLSCEQNLNHDAMYWYRQDPGQGLRLIYYSQIVNDFQKGDIAEGYSVSREKKESFPLTVTSAQKNPTAFYLCASRETLRDNGYTFGSGTRLTVV.

V gene TRBV7-9 combines with J gene TRBJ1-1; D possibly corresponds to TRBD1 (6 bases). Between the trimmed V and J ends, which lost 6 bases and 1 base, there was a span of 12 bases. The CDR3 extends over 14 amino acids. Germline values: CDR1 SEHNR, CDR2 FQNEAQ (reference sequence). CDR3 sequence reads: CASRAQTGNTEAFF. The CDR3 coding sequence is TGTGCCAGCAGGGCTCAGACAGGGAACACTGAAGCTTTCTTT.

The table lists this clone with a count of one. The rearrangement links TRBV28 to TRBJ1-3; D remains ambiguous. The V end lost 10 bases, the J end lost 0 bases, and 13 bases lay between the germline ends. From germline, CDR1 is MDHEN and CDR2 SYDVKM. CDR3 length equals 14 residues. For the CDR3, the DNA is TGTGCCACCAAGACTAACCCCTCTGGAAACACCATATATTTT. As protein: CATKTNPSGNTIYF. The entire variable domain, with the rest obtained from reference TRBV28 and TRBJ1-3, is as follows: DVKVTQSSRYLVKRTGEKVFLECVQDMDHENMFWYRQDPGLGLRLIYFSYDVKMKEKGDIPEGYSVSREKKERFSLILESASTNQTSMYLCATKTNPSGNTIYFGEGSWLTVV.

This clone appeared many times. The V call is TRBV11-2, the J call TRBJ2-2; 7 bases match TRBD2. Germline values: CDR1 SGHAT, CDR2 FQNNGV. CDR3 length: 14 residues. Trimming took 11 bases from V and 7 from J; bases not matched to a gene: 13. The CDR3, as DNA: TGTGCCTGCCGTCAAGCGGGATTCATCGGGGAGCTGTTTTTT. Translated: CACRQAGFIGELFF.

The chain couples TRBV9 to TRBJ2-1; D call uncertain. The germline V gene encodes CDR1 SGDLS and CDR2 YYNGEE. This CDR3 spans 12 amino acids. Trimming took off 0 bases at V and 7 bases at J, with 5 bases between the two ends. CDR3 DNA sequence: TGTGCCAGCAGCGTAGAAGAGAATGAGCAGTTCTTC. This translates into CASSVEENEQFF.

The chain joins TRBV6-1 to TRBJ1-6; D remains ambiguous. Between the trimmed V and J ends, which lost 11 bases and 7 bases, there was a span of 15 bases. CDR3 size: 13 residues. Germline CDR1 MNHNS, CDR2 SASEGT. CDR3 bases: TGTGCCGGTGGGCGGATCGAGAATTCACCCCTCCACTTT. Amino acid sequence: CAGGRIENSPLHF.

A remark on this clone: Other DNA sequences from this sample encode an identical CDR3 as well. V and J are TRBV6-1 and TRBJ2-5; 11 bases match TRBD1. Unmatched junction bases numbered 3, after V lost 4 bases and J lost 5 bases. From germline, CDR1 is MNHNS and CDR2 SASEGT. This CDR3 spans 14 amino acids. CDR3 sequence reads: CASSGTGGVETQYF. The CDR3 DNA follows: TGTGCCAGCAGTGGGACAGGGGGCGTCGAGACCCAGTACTTC.

The chain joins TRBV28 to TRBJ2-7, with D tentatively TRBD1 (6 bases). Germline assignment: CDR1 MDHEN and CDR2 SYDVKM. CDR3 size: 13 residues. The V end lost 7 bases, the J end lost 8 bases, and 18 bases lay between the germline ends. CDR3 DNA sequence: TGTGCCAGCACCCTGACAGGCACCCGGAAGCAGTACTTC. Encoded protein: CASTLTGTRKQYF.

This clone occurred many times. The V call is TRBV7-6, the J call TRBJ1-3; TRBD1 might be the D (6 bases). Trimming removed 2 bases from V and 4 bases from J, with 12 bases in between. The germline V gene has CDR1 SGHVS and CDR2 FNYEAQ. The length of the CDR3 is 15 residues. CDR3 loop: CASSLRAGDGNTIYF. CDR3 in DNA: TGTGCCAGCAGCTTAAGAGCAGGGGACGGAAACACCATATATTTT.

The chain recombines TRBV7-2 with TRBJ2-2; D is undetermined. Per germline, CDR1 SGHTA and CDR2 FQGNSA. Deletions cut 7 bases from V and 1 base from J, with 13 bases between. The CDR3 is made up of 15 amino acids. The CDR3 region is CASTLSPQNTGELFF. The CDR3 bases are TGTGCCAGCACCCTCAGTCCCCAGAACACCGGGGAGCTGTTTTTT.

This rearrangement joins TRBV4-1 to TRBJ2-2, with 8 bases fitting TRBD2. Germline V gene lookup returns CDR1 MGHRA and CDR2 YSYEKL. The CDR3 runs 15 residues. J gave up 2 bases and V 1 base, and 0 bases lay outside the gene matches. Here the CDR3 reads CASSQVAGNTGELFF. The CDR3 nucleotides are TGCGCCAGCAGCCAAGTAGCGGGAAACACCGGGGAGCTGTTTTTT.

This rearrangement joins TRBV29-1 to TRBJ2-7; 11 bases fit TRBD2. Losses at the gene ends were 6 bases for V and 3 bases for J; bases not matched to a gene: 16. Germline V CDR1 and CDR2: SQVTM, ANQGSEA. CDR3 length: 17 residues. The CDR3 here is CSVPLLAGVPECYEQYF. CDR3 DNA sequence: TGCAGCGTACCCTTACTAGCGGGAGTGCCGGAGTGCTACGAGCAGTACTTC.

This sequence joins TRBV19 and TRBJ2-3; D may be TRBD2 (5 bases). Trimming pared 10 bases from V and 1 base from J, leaving 12 bases between. This CDR3 region has 13 residues. Per the germline V gene, CDR1 is LNHDA and CDR2 is SQIVND (reference sequence). The CDR3 sequence: CATRQAGTDTQYF. The CDR3 DNA follows: TGTGCCACCCGCCAAGCGGGCACAGATACGCAGTATTTT.

The genes are TRBV27 and TRBJ1-5; the D gene is possibly TRBD1 (5 bases). The V end was cut by 5 bases, the J end by 9 bases, with 17 bases between. The CDR3 has 14 residues. The V gene's germline CDR1 is MNHEY and CDR2 SMNVEV (reference sequence). Written as DNA, the CDR3 is TGTGCCAGCAGTCTCCGGGACGGACGTAGGCCCCAGCATTTT. The encoded protein is CASSLRDGRRPQHF.

V gene TRBV5-4 combines with J gene TRBJ1-2; 8 bases map to TRBD1. CDR1 and CDR2 from the germline V gene are SGHNT and YYREEE (reference sequence). V shed 1 base, J shed 7 bases, and the junction held 6 bases outside the gene matches. CDR3 length: 14 residues. The CDR3, as DNA: TGTGCCAGCAGCTTGCCTGCAGGGGGCTTTGGCTACACCTTC. Translation: CASSLPAGGFGYTF.

The chain joins TRBV5-6 to TRBJ2-2, with 7 bases lining up with TRBD2. The CDR3 consists of 15 residues. CDR1 is SGHDT and CDR2 is YYEEEE in the germline V gene. J was trimmed by 6 bases and V by 0 bases; bases with no gene match: 5. In DNA form, the CDR3 reads TGTGCCAGCAGCTTGGCCGGCGCGGGAGCCGGGGAGCTGTTTTTT. This translates into CASSLAGAGAGELFF.

Details on this clone: The same CDR3 arises from other DNA sequences in this sample as well. This chain joins TRBV5-4 and TRBJ2-2; 13 nucleotides match TRBD2. With V trimmed by 3 bases and J by 6 bases, 5 bases remained unmatched. The CDR3 consists of 16 residues. Germline V lookup: CDR1 SGHNT, CDR2 YYREEE (reference sequence). CDR3 bases: TGTGCCAGCAGCTACGGACTAGCGGGAGTTCCCGGGGAGCTGTTTTTT. It translates to CASSYGLAGVPGELFF.

This clone has a handful of counts. The CDR3 spells CASSEAGLEQPQHF. The DNA of the CDR3 is TGCGCCAGCAGTGAGGCAGGGCTTGAACAGCCCCAGCATTTT. This chain joins TRBV10-2 and TRBJ1-5; maybe TRBD1 (5 bases). CDR3 length equals 14 residues. V lost 2 bases and J lost 7, with 12 bases in between. Per germline, CDR1 WSHSY and CDR2 SAAADI.